These 17 T cell receptor beta chains share one sample of origin, sequenced in a study of T cell changes during pregnancy in multiple sclerosis. Produced via immunoSEQ multiplex PCR; TCRdb's table is partial and in-frame only. The sample consists of around 29,000 clones, around 94% of them appearing once. The specimen comprised CD4+ T cells from peripheral blood mononuclear cells, sampled in the first trimester of pregnancy. Receptors were obtained from a female donor with multiple sclerosis, enrolled in a pregnancy study.

The rearrangement joins TRBV7-2 to TRBJ1-1; unclear D gene. V was pared by 5 bases and J by 0 bases, with 7 bases between. The CDR3 spans 13 residues. Per the germline V gene, CDR1 is SGHTA and CDR2 is FQGNSA. The CDR3 sequence is CASSPQVNTEAFF. Written as DNA, the CDR3 is TGTGCCAGCAGCCCACAAGTGAACACTGAAGCTTTCTTT.

This chain joins TRBV5-1 and TRBJ1-1, with D unclear. V was clipped by 4 bases and J by 4 bases, with 14 bases between them. Germline CDR1 and CDR2: SGHRS and YFSETQ. The CDR3 sequence is 14 residues long. This CDR3 reads CASSAEYPSTEAFF. In DNA form, the CDR3 reads TGCGCCAGCAGCGCGGAGTACCCGAGCACTGAAGCTTTCTTT.

This rearrangement joins TRBV2 to TRBJ2-7; 7 bases line up with TRBD1. Germline-derived CDR1 and CDR2 are SNHLY and FYNNEI. The CDR3 runs to 14 residues. Trimming removed 7 bases from V and 4 bases from J; junction bases left unmatched: 10. CDR3 sequence reads: CASTTTGLRYEQYF. CDR3 sequence (DNA): TGTGCCAGCACCACGACAGGGTTAAGGTACGAGCAGTACTTC.

The chain joins TRBV19 to TRBJ2-2; TRBD2 might be the D (6 bases). V was trimmed by 3 bases and J by 6 bases, leaving 11 bases between them. The CDR3 covers 14 residues. Germline V CDR1 and CDR2: LNHDA, SQIVND (reference sequence). Here the CDR3 DNA reads TGTGCCAGTAGTATCGGGGGTCGGGCCGGGGAGCTGTTTTTT. It encodes CASSIGGRAGELFF.

Here the CDR3 reads CAISVSPGEGRAEAFF. The CDR3 DNA is TGTGCCATCAGTGTAAGCCCTGGCGAAGGGAGGGCTGAAGCTTTCTTT. V is TRBV10-3 and J is TRBJ1-1; D uncertain. CDR1 is ENHRY, CDR2 SYGVKD, per germline. The CDR3 is made up of 16 amino acids. V lost 4 bases and J 6 bases, leaving 21 bases between the germline ends.

V and J are TRBV7-6 and TRBJ2-1; TRBD1 matches 7 bases. CDR1 is SGHVS and CDR2 is FNYEAQ in the germline V gene. This CDR3 has 15 residues. The J segment lost 6 bases and the V segment lost 6 bases, leaving 11 bases of the junction unmatched. The CDR3 is CASRAARGPPNEQFF. The CDR3 DNA reads as TGTGCCAGCAGGGCCGCAAGGGGGCCACCCAATGAGCAGTTCTTC. The full variable domain, completed using reference TRBV7-6 and TRBJ2-1, is GAGVSQSPRYKVTKRGQDVALRCDPISGHVSLYWYRQALGQGPEFLTYFNYEAQQDKSGLPNDRFSAERPEGSISTLTIQRTEQRDSAMYRCASRAARGPPNEQFFGPGTRLTVL.

This clone was recorded once. This chain connects TRBV4-2 to TRBJ1-4, with a possible D match to TRBD1 (6 bases). V lost 4 bases and J lost 8, with 23 bases in between. CDR1 and CDR2 (germline): LGHNA, YNFKEQ. The CDR3 has 17 residues. CDR3 residues: CASSPQQGWGTGEKLFF. The CDR3 DNA sequence: TGTGCCAGCAGCCCTCAACAGGGTTGGGGGACCGGGGAAAAACTGTTTTTT.

The chain recombines TRBV5-4 with TRBJ2-1, with D perhaps matching TRBD1 (7 bases). Germline lookup yields CDR1 SGHNT and CDR2 YYREEE (reference sequence). The V end was cut by 4 bases, the J end by 5 bases, with 19 bases between. This CDR3 spans 16 amino acids. CDR3 amino acids: CASSEEGAKVDNEQFF. The CDR3 coding sequence is TGTGCCAGCAGCGAGGAGGGGGCTAAGGTTGACAATGAGCAGTTCTTC.

This chain links TRBV5-4 with TRBJ2-7, with D possibly being TRBD1 (8 bases). CDR1 SGHNT and CDR2 YYREEE come from the germline V gene (reference sequence). CDR3 length: 18 residues. The V end lost 3 bases, the J end lost 0 bases, and 22 bases lay between the germline ends. The CDR3 bases are TGTGCCAGCAGCTCGTACACTCAGAACAGGGGGGGCTCCTACGAGCAGTACTTC. Its translation: CASSSYTQNRGGSYEQYF.

This rearrangement joins TRBV5-4 to TRBJ1-1; D is unresolved. V dropped 0 bases and J dropped 3 bases, with 12 bases sitting between them. Per germline, CDR1 SGHNT and CDR2 YYREEE (reference sequence). This CDR3 spans 15 amino acids. DNA for the CDR3: TGTGCCAGCAGCTTGGACGGAGGCACTTACACTGAAGCTTTCTTT. Protein sequence: CASSLDGGTYTEAFF.

The CDR3 protein is CASRTQGEKLFF. The DNA for the CDR3 is TGTGCCAGTCGTACTCAGGGTGAAAAACTGTTTTTT. The V and J genes are TRBV19 and TRBJ1-4, with TRBD1 as a possible D gene (5 bases). The CDR3 spans 12 residues. The germline gives CDR1 LNHDA, CDR2 SQIVND (reference sequence). V shed 8 bases and J shed 7 bases, with 11 bases lying between them.

The V and J genes are TRBV4-3 and TRBJ2-5, with D perhaps matching TRBD2 (6 bases). V dropped 1 base and J dropped 5 bases, with 17 bases sitting between them. Germline V lookup: CDR1 LGHNA, CDR2 YSLEER. CDR3 length: 16 residues. CDR3 sequence (DNA): TGCGCCAGCAGCCAAGGCCGGTGGGGAGGACGGGAGACCCAGTACTTC. It translates to CASSQGRWGGRETQYF.

The rearrangement uses TRBV11-2 and TRBJ2-7, with D possibly TRBD1 on 6 matching bases. The V gene lost 0 bases and the J gene lost 5 bases, with 17 bases spanning the gap. CDR3 length: 16 amino acids. The V gene's germline CDR1 is SGHAT and CDR2 FQNNGV. CDR3 in DNA: TGTGCCAGCAGCTTAGAGTACAGGGAGTTGAGAAACGAGCAGTACTTC. Translation gives CASSLEYRELRNEQYF.

The chain uses TRBV11-2 and TRBJ2-1, with 12 nucleotides matching TRBD2. CDR3 length equals 15 residues. Looked up from germline, CDR1 is SGHAT and CDR2 is FQNNGV. After removal of 6 bases from V and 4 bases from J, the junction contained 4 bases not matched to a gene. The CDR3 sequence: CASRPLAGGYNEQFF. Written as DNA, the CDR3 is TGTGCCAGCAGACCACTAGCGGGGGGATACAATGAGCAGTTCTTC.

V gene TRBV19 combines with J gene TRBJ1-4; the D is unclear. CDR3 length: 12 residues. Per the germline V gene, CDR1 is LNHDA and CDR2 is SQIVND (reference sequence). V was trimmed by 3 bases and J by 4 bases, leaving 3 bases between them. The CDR3, as DNA: TGTGCCAGTAGTATTATTAATGAAAAACTGTTTTTT. Protein product: CASSIINEKLFF.

The chain couples TRBV6-1 to TRBJ1-2; perhaps TRBD1 as D (6 bases). Trimming removed 3 bases from V and 8 bases from J, with 10 bases in between. Looked up from germline, CDR1 is MNHNS and CDR2 is SASEGT. This CDR3 contains 12 residues. The CDR3 DNA sequence: TGTGCCAGCAGTGATTCCAGGGGCGGCTACACCTTC. Its translation: CASSDSRGGYTF.

J is TRBJ2-7 and V is TRBV29-1; 7 bases match TRBD1. Germline V CDR1 and CDR2: SQVTM, ANQGSEA. The ends lost 4 bases at V and 1 base at J; junction bases unmatched: 4. The length of the CDR3 is 13 residues. Here the CDR3 reads CSVGDRDSYEQYF. CDR3 in DNA: TGCAGCGTTGGCGACAGGGATTCCTACGAGCAGTACTTC.